This TCR beta chain was retrieved from a study of blood T cell repertoires in COVID-19. Study at large: Some COVID-19 samples were acute and others convalescent; all came from the United States, Italy and Spain.

The germline V and J ends were trimmed by 4 bases and 4 bases, with 14 bases remaining between them. The CDR3 length is 14 residues. In germline, CDR1 is MNHEY, CDR2 SVGAGI. This table comes from immunoSEQ multiplex PCR, and its TCRdb copy is limited to in-frame clones, with some not included. Counted here are 35,000 to 50,000 clones, more than 70% occurring once; the ten biggest clones make up about 4.6%. The chain recombines TRBV6-5 with TRBJ2-7, with D possibly being TRBD1 (5 bases). Sequenced: peripheral blood. This clonotype was sampled from a man aged 55 to 69 with acute or convalescent COVID-19. The CDR3 DNA is TGTGCCAGCAGTTCCGGACATGGTTGGTACGAGCAGTACTTC. Protein: CASSSGHGWYEQYF.